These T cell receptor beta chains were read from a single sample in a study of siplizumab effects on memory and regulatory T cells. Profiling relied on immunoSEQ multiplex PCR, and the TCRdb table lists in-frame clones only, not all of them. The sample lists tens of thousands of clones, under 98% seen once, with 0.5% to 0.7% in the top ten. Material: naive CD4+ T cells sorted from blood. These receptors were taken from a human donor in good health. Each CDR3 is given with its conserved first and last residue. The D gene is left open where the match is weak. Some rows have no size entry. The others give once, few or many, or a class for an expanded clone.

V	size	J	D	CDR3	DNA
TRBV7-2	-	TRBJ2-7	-	CASSIRQAVTEQYF	TGTGCCAGCAGCATACGACAGGCGGTGACGGAGCAGTACTTC
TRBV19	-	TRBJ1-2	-	CASSITGYGYTF	TGTGCCAGTAGTATAACGGGTTATGGCTACACCTTC
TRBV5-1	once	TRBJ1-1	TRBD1	CASSPIQGAATEAFF	TGCGCCAGCAGCCCGATACAGGGGGCGGCCACTGAAGCTTTCTTT
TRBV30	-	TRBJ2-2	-	CAWSAGTYTGELFF	TGTGCCTGGAGTGCCGGGACCTACACCGGGGAGCTGTTTTTT
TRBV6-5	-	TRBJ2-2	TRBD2	CASSRSGYTGELFF	TGTGCCAGCAGCCGTAGCGGGTACACCGGGGAGCTGTTTTTT
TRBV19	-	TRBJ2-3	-	CASSKGTNTDTQYF	TGTGCCAGTAGTAAAGGGACCAACACAGATACGCAGTATTTT
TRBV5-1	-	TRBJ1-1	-	CASSSGLENTEAFF	TGCGCCAGCAGCTCAGGGTTAGAGAACACTGAAGCTTTCTTT
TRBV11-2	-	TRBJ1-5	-	CASSLGGGNNQPQHF	TGTGCCAGCAGCCTCGGCGGCGGTAACAATCAGCCCCAGCATTTT
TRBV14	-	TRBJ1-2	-	CASSQMEGLGYTF	TGTGCCAGCAGCCAAATGGAGGGTTTGGGCTACACCTTC
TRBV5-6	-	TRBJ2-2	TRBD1	CASSGGQGNTGELFF	TGTGCCAGCAGCGGGGGACAGGGTAACACCGGGGAGCTGTTTTTT
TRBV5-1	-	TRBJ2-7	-	CASRLSYEQYF	TGCGCCAGCAGACTCAGCTACGAGCAGTACTTC
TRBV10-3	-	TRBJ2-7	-	CAISESPSGLYEQYF	TGTGCCATCAGTGAGTCCCCCAGCGGACTCTACGAGCAGTACTTC
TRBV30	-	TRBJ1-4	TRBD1	CAWNRDRSEKLFF	TGTGCCTGGAACCGGGACAGGAGTGAAAAACTGTTTTTT
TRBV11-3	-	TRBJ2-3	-	CASSLDGQASTDTQYF	TGTGCCAGCAGCTTAGATGGGCAGGCTAGCACAGATACGCAGTATTTT
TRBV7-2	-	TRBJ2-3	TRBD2	CASKREGRIDTQYF	TGTGCCAGCAAGCGGGAGGGCCGTATAGATACGCAGTATTTT
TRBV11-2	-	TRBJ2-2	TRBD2	CASRQAGGFGELFF	TGTGCCAGCAGACAAGCGGGAGGTTTCGGGGAGCTGTTTTTT
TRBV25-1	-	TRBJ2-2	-	CASSVPGRGAGELFF	TGTGCCAGCAGCGTACCGGGCCGAGGAGCCGGGGAGCTGTTTTTT
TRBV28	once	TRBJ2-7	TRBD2	CASSRAGARPYEQYF	TGTGCCAGCAGTAGAGCGGGAGCTAGGCCCTACGAGCAGTACTTC
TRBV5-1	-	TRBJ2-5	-	CASSLGGARTETQYF	TGCGCCAGCAGCTTGGGGGGCGCAAGGACCGAGACCCAGTACTTC
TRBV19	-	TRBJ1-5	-	CAVTRNRRYSNQPQHF	TGTGCCGTTACCCGTAATCGGAGATATAGCAATCAGCCCCAGCATTTT
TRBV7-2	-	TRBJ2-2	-	CASSLEGGSNTGELFF	TGTGCCAGCAGCTTAGAGGGGGGCTCGAACACCGGGGAGCTGTTTTTT
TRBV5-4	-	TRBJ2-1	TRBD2	CASRPPGVSGRAGYNEQFF	TGTGCCAGCAGGCCTCCCGGGGTTAGCGGGAGAGCGGGCTACAATGAGCAGTTCTTC
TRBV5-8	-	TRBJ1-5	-	CASSQGTQSNQPQHF	TGTGCCAGCAGCCAGGGGACACAGAGCAATCAGCCCCAGCATTTT
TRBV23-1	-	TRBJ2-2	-	CASSKHQNLTADTGELFF	TGCGCCAGCAGCAAACACCAAAATTTGACAGCAGACACCGGGGAGCTGTTTTTT
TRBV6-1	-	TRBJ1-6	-	CASTLRNNSPLHF	TGTGCCAGCACATTAAGGAATAATTCACCCCTCCACTTT
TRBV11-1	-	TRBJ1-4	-	CASSLVATVANEKLFF	TGTGCCAGCAGCTTAGTAGCGACAGTGGCTAATGAAAAACTGTTTTTT
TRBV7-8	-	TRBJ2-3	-	CASSRWDTDTQYF	TGTGCCAGCAGCCGATGGGACACAGATACGCAGTATTTT
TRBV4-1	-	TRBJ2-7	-	CASSRSNFYEQYF	TGCGCCAGCAGCCGTTCCAATTTCTACGAGCAGTACTTC
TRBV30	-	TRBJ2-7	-	CAWRDTYEQYF	TGTGCCTGGAGAGACACGTACGAGCAGTACTTC
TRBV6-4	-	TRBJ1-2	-	CASSPGHLYGYTF	TGTGCCAGCAGTCCCGGGCATCTGTATGGCTACACCTTC
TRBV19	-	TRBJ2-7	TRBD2	CASSIQPSGSSYEQYF	TGTGCCAGTAGTATCCAGCCTAGCGGGAGCTCCTACGAGCAGTACTTC
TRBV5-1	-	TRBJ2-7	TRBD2	CASSKTSGSHEQYF	TGCGCCAGCAGCAAGACTAGCGGGAGTCACGAGCAGTACTTC
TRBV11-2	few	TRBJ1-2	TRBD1	CASSLIRGQNYGYTF	TGTGCCAGCAGCTTAATACGGGGACAGAACTATGGCTACACCTTC
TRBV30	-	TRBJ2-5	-	CAWIQWGAGETQYF	TGTGCCTGGATCCAATGGGGGGCAGGAGAGACCCAGTACTTC
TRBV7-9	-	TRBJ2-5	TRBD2	CASSSTHLAGFAETQYF	TGTGCCAGCAGCTCGACACATCTAGCGGGATTCGCCGAGACCCAGTACTTC
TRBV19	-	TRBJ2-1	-	CASTSELRNEQFF	TGTGCCAGTACTAGCGAACTTCGTAATGAGCAGTTCTTC
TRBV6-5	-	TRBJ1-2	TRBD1	CASSPQGQGNGYTF	TGTGCCAGCAGTCCCCAGGGACAGGGGAATGGCTACACCTTC
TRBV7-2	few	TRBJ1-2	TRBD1	CASSPGQGRGYTF	TGTGCCAGCAGCCCTGGACAGGGTCGAGGCTACACCTTC
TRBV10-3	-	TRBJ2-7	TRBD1	CAIRRDSSSYEQYF	TGTGCCATCAGGAGGGACAGTAGCTCCTACGAGCAGTACTTC
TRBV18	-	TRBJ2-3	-	CASSPGADTQYF	TGTGCCAGCTCACCAGGGGCAGATACGCAGTATTTT
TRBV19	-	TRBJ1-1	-	CASSIWGQGRTEAFF	TGTGCCAGTAGTATATGGGGGCAGGGGCGCACTGAAGCTTTCTTT
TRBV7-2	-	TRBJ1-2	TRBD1	CASSPQSGTEYGYTF	TGTGCCAGCAGCCCACAATCCGGGACAGAATATGGCTACACCTTC
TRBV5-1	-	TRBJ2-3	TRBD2	CASSGPIAGVADTQYF	TGCGCCAGCAGCGGCCCCATAGCGGGAGTTGCAGATACGCAGTATTTT